Following are 2 T cell receptor beta chains from one sample sequenced in a study of PD-1 blockade in classical Hodgkin lymphoma. Libraries were prepared by immunoSEQ multiplex PCR; TCRdb keeps only in-frame clonotypes and omits some of them. The table records more than 90,000 clones, roughly 78% of them present only once. The sample's time point: cycle 4 day 1 (C4D1), after 5 to 7 weeks of nivolumab. Exposure to brentuximab vedotin varied, and each patient had relapsed following autologous stem cell transplantation. This material consisted of peripheral blood mononuclear cells (PBMCs), taken before the fourth cycle of nivolumab. Receptor source: a human donor with classical Hodgkin lymphoma.

This sequence joins TRBV7-2 and TRBJ2-7, with 7 bases fitting TRBD1. V was pared by 4 bases and J by 4 bases, with 22 bases of the junction left unmatched. From germline, CDR1 is SGHTA and CDR2 FQGNSA. The CDR3 has 19 amino acids. Written as DNA, the CDR3 is TGTGCCAGCAGCTACCGGGGTGCCAGACCGACAGGGCGCCCATACGAGCAGTACTTC. Translation gives CASSYRGARPTGRPYEQYF.

The V gene is TRBV13, the J gene TRBJ2-3; tentatively, D is TRBD1 (6 bases). With 7 bases removed from V and 0 bases from J, the gap between germline ends came to 11 bases. CDR1 and CDR2 (germline): PRHDT, FYEKMQ (reference sequence). CDR3 size: 14 residues. CDR3 sequence reads: CASKQGRSTDTQYF. DNA of the CDR3: TGTGCCAGCAAACAGGGAAGGAGCACAGATACGCAGTATTTT.